A single sample gave rise to the 7 T cell receptor beta chains below, sequenced in a study of cytomegalovirus exposure and HLA in healthy donors. The PCR employed 60 Vbeta primers together with 13 Jbeta primers. The repertoire was sequenced with immunoSEQ multiplex PCR; TCRdb's copy has only in-frame clones and lacks some. The sample yields 100,000 to 150,000 clones, over 75% seen once. Input material: PBMCs. These receptor sequences come from a man aged 25 to 40 in good health and CMV-seronegative.

The rearrangement links TRBV7-2 to TRBJ2-5; TRBD2 matches 13 bases. The length of the CDR3 is 18 residues. Per germline, CDR1 SGHTA and CDR2 FQGNSA. J was trimmed by 2 bases and V by 6 bases; bases with no gene match: 12. The DNA of the CDR3 is TGTGCCAGCAGTCGGAGGGGACTAGCGGGGAAGATGCAAGAGACCCAGTACTTC. It specifies CASSRRGLAGKMQETQYF.

CDR3 residues: CASSFVTVQETQYF. The CDR3 nucleotides are TGTGCCAGCAGTTTTGTTACAGTACAAGAGACCCAGTACTTC. V gene TRBV28 combines with J gene TRBJ2-5; D uncertain. CDR1 is MDHEN and CDR2 is SYDVKM in the germline V gene. This CDR3 has 14 amino acids. V lost 3 bases and J 2 bases, leaving 10 bases between the germline ends.

V is TRBV7-2 and J is TRBJ1-2; TRBD1 matches at 7 bases. The length of the CDR3 is 17 residues. Germline V gene data show CDR1 as SGHTA and CDR2 as FQGNSA. The V segment lost 2 bases and the J segment 5 bases; nucleotides outside the gene matches: 14. The CDR3 spells CASSLSGGEGQIYGYTF. The CDR3 DNA reads TGTGCCAGCAGCTTATCGGGGGGGGAGGGACAGATTTATGGCTACACCTTC.

The chain links TRBV4-1 to TRBJ2-5; TRBD1 matches at 7 bases. This CDR3 spans 15 amino acids. With V trimmed by 3 bases and J by 2 bases, 6 bases remained unmatched. In germline, CDR1 is MGHRA, CDR2 YSYEKL. CDR3 DNA: TGCGCCAGCAGCCACCCGGACAGGTGGCAAGAGACCCAGTACTTC. Its protein is CASSHPDRWQETQYF.

V usage is TRBV7-2 and J usage is TRBJ1-5, with D possibly TRBD1 on 6 matching bases. V lost 0 bases to trimming and J lost 9 bases, with 12 bases between them. The germline V gene has CDR1 SGHTA and CDR2 FQGNSA. The CDR3 covers 14 residues. Here the CDR3 DNA reads TGTGCCAGCAGCTTAGCGCACAGGGAAGGGCCCCAGCATTTT. The encoded protein is CASSLAHREGPQHF.

The chain carries TRBV4-1 and TRBJ1-6; D gene ambiguous. The CDR3 spans 14 residues. Trimming removed 0 bases at V and 4 bases at J, with 4 bases between. Germline V gene data show CDR1 as MGHRA and CDR2 as YSYEKL. CDR3 DNA: TGCGCCAGCAGCCAAGAACAGTATAATTCACCCCTCCACTTT. Protein product: CASSQEQYNSPLHF.

The rearrangement joins TRBV2 to TRBJ2-3, with TRBD1 identical over 9 bases. J gave up 7 bases and V 0 bases, and 8 bases lay outside the gene matches. The V gene's germline CDR1 is SNHLY and CDR2 FYNNEI. This CDR3 spans 16 amino acids. The CDR3 DNA follows: TGTGCCAGCAGTGAAGCAACCACAGGGGGCAAGAATACGCAGTATTTT. Its protein product is CASSEATTGGKNTQYF.